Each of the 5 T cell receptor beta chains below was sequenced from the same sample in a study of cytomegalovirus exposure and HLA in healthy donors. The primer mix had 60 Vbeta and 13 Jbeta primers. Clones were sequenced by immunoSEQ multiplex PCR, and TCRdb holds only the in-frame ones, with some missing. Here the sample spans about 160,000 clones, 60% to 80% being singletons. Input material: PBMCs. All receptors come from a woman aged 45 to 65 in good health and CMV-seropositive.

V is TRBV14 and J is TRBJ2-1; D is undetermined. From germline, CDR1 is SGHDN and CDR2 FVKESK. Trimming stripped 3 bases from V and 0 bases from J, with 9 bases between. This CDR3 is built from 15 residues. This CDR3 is CASSHIESSYNEQFF. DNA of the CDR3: TGTGCCAGCAGCCACATAGAGAGCTCCTACAATGAGCAGTTCTTC.

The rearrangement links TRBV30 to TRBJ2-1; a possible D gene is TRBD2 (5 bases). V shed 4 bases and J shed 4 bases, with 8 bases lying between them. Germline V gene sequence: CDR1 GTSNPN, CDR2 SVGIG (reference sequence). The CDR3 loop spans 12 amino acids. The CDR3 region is CAWKRTYNEQFF. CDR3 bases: TGTGCCTGGAAGAGGACTTACAATGAGCAGTTCTTC.

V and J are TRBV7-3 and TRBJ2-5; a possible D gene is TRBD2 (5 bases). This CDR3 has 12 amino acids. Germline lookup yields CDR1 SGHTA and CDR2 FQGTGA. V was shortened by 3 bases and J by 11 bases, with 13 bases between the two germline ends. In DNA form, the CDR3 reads TGTGCCAGCAGCTTGGGCGTCGGGGAGCAGTACTTC. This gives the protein CASSLGVGEQYF.

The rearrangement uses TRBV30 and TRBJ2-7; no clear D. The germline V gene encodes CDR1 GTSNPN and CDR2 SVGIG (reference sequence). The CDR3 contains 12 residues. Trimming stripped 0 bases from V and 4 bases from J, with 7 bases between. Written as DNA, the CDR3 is TGTGCCTGGAGTGTACGAGTTTACGAGCAGTACTTC. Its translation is CAWSVRVYEQYF.

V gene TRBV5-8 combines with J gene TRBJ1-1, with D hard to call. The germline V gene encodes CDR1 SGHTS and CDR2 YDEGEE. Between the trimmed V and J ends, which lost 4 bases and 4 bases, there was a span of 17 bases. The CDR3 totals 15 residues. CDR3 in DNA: TGTGCCAGCAGCCTTGGTAACTGGAGGGTCACTGAAGCTTTCTTT. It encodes CASSLGNWRVTEAFF.